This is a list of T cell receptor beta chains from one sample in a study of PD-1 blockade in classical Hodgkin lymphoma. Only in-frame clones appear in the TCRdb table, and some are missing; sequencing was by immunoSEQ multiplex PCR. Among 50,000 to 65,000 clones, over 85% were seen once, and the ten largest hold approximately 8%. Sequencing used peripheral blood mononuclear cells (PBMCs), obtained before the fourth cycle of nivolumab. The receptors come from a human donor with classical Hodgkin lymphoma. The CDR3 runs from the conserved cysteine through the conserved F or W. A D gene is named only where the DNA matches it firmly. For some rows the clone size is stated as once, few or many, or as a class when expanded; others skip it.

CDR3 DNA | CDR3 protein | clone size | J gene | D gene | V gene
TGTGCCAGCAGCGTAGAAAAAATATGGGGTAGCGGGGGAAATGAGCAGTTCTTC | CASSVEKIWGSGGNEQFF | . | TRBJ2-1 | TRBD2 | TRBV9
TGTGCCAGCAGCCAAGACGGTTCTCCCTTGGGTGCTTTCTTT | CASSQDGSPLGAFF | . | TRBJ1-1 | . | TRBV4-2
TGCGCCAGCAGTGAGTCTCCCCCCGTCGGGGAGCAGTTCTTC | CASSESPPVGEQFF | once | TRBJ2-1 | . | TRBV10-1
TGTGCCAGCAGCTTAGACCAGGGACGGGGCTATGGCTACACCTTC | CASSLDQGRGYGYTF | once | TRBJ1-2 | . | TRBV11-2
TGTGCCAGCAGCTTGGGAAGGACTAGCGGGATAGCAGATACGCAGTATTTT | CASSLGRTSGIADTQYF | . | TRBJ2-3 | TRBD2 | TRBV5-6
TGTGCCAGCTCGCAATACGGGAACACTGAAGCTTTCTTT | CASSQYGNTEAFF | once | TRBJ1-1 | . | TRBV18
TGTGCCAGCAGGACAGGGAATAATTCACCCCTCCACTTT | CASRTGNNSPLHF | few | TRBJ1-6 | TRBD1 | TRBV6-1
TGTGCCAGCAGTACCAGCTCCTACGAGCAGTACTTC | CASSTSSYEQYF | . | TRBJ2-7 | . | TRBV6-5
TGTGCCAGCAGGTGGAGGGGATCATACGAGCAGTACTTC | CASRWRGSYEQYF | . | TRBJ2-7 | . | TRBV28
TGTGCCAGCAGTTTAAGAGGGGGGGGCCAGCAGTTCTTC | CASSLRGGGQQFF | . | TRBJ2-1 | . | TRBV27